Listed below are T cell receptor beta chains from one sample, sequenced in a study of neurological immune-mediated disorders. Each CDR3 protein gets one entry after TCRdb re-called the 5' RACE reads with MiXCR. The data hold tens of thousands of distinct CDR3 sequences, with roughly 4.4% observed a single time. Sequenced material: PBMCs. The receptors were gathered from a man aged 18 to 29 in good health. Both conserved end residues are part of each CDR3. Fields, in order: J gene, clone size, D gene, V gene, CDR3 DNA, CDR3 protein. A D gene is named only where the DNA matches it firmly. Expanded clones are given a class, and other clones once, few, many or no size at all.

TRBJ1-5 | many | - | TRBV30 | TGTGCCTGGAGTGTTGGGGACGATCAGCCCCAGCATTTT | CAWSVGDDQPQHF
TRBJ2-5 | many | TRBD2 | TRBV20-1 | TGCAGTGCTACCTCAGCGGGGGGTCAAGAGACCCAGTACTTC | CSATSAGGQETQYF
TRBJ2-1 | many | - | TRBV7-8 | TGTGCCAGCAGCTTACTGCGAATCCCCGTACTATACAATGAGCAGTTCTTC | CASSLLRIPVLYNEQFF
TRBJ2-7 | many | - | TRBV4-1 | TGCGCCAGCAGCCAAGATATCAGGGGTGGGCAGTACTTC | CASSQDIRGGQYF
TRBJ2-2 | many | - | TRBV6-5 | TGTGCCAGCAGCCCGAAGACCGGGGAGCTGTTTTTT | CASSPKTGELFF
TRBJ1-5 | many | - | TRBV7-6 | TGTGCCAGCAGCCGGGGTGGGGCGGGCAATCAGCCCCAGCATTTT | CASSRGGAGNQPQHF
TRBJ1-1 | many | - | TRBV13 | TGTGCCAGCAGCCGCCCCCAGGGTTCGGACACTGAAGCTTTCTTT | CASSRPQGSDTEAFF
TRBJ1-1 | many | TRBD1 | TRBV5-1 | TGCGCCAGCGCACCAGGGGGGACGGCCTACGGAGCTTTCTTT | CASAPGGTAYGAFF
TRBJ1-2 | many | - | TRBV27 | TGTGCCAGCAGTTTATCACACGACAGATACACCTATGGCTACACCTTC | CASSLSHDRYTYGYTF
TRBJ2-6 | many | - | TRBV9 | TGTGCCAGCAGCTCAACAGGGTCGGGGGCCAACGTCCTGACTTTC | CASSSTGSGANVLTF
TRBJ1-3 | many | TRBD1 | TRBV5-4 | TGTGCCAGCAGCCAGGGACAGGGTCTTGGAAACACCATATATTTT | CASSQGQGLGNTIYF
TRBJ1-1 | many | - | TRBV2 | TGTGCCAGCAGGGGACTAACACCTGAAGCTTTCTTT | CASRGLTPEAFF
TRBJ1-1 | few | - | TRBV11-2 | TGTGCCAGCAGCTTAAGACAGACAATGAACACTGAAGCTTTCTTT | CASSLRQTMNTEAFF
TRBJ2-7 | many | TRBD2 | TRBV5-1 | TGCGCCAGCAGCTTGGAGGGACTAGCGGGGGAAGGCGAGCAGTACTTC | CASSLEGLAGEGEQYF
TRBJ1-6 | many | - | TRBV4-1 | TGCGCCAGCAGCCAATGGGAACGGGCCTATAATTCACCCCTCCACTTT | CASSQWERAYNSPLHF
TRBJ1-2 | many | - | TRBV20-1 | TGCAGTGCTAGAGATGCCGATGGGGATTTGGGCTACACCTTC | CSARDADGDLGYTF
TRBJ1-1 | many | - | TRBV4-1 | TGCGCCAGCAGCCGGGGAACCTACTTTGGGGGCACTGAAGCTTTCTTT | CASSRGTYFGGTEAFF
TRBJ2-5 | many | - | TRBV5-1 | TGCGCCAGCAGCCCGTACGGGGTAGGAGAGACCCAGTACTTC | CASSPYGVGETQYF
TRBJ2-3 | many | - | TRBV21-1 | TGTGCCAGCAGCAAAGGCGTTCGGGGGGTAGGGGGCAGAAACACAGATACGCAGTATTTT | CASSKGVRGVGGRNTDTQYF
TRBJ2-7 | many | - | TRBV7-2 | TGTGCCAGCAGCTTTTCGGGGGACGAGCAGTACTTC | CASSFSGDEQYF
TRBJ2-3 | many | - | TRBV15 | TGTGCCACCAGCAGAGAGATTCACCTGAGCACAGATACGCAGTATTTT | CATSREIHLSTDTQYF
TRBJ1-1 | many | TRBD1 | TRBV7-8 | TGTGCCAGCAGCTGGGGACAGGGTATGAACACTGAAGCTTTCTTT | CASSWGQGMNTEAFF
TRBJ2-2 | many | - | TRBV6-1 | TGTGCCAGCAGTGAAGCGGGCCTCACCGGGGAGCTGTTTTTT | CASSEAGLTGELFF
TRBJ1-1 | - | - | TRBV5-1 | TGCGCCAGCAGCTTGGCCACTGGCAGCATGGAAGCTTTCTTT | CASSLATGSMEAFF
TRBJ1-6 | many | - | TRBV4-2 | TGTGCCAGCAGCCAAGAAGAGGGTATCAATTCACCCCTCCACTTT | CASSQEEGINSPLHF
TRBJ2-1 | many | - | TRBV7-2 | TGTGCCAGCAGCGCGAGGACCCTGGGGAACAAAATTCAGTTCTTC | CASSARTLGNKIQFF
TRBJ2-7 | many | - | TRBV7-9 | TGTGCCAGCAGCCGGCCGCCCACCGGCGAGCAGTACTTC | CASSRPPTGEQYF
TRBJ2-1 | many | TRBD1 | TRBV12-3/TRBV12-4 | TGTGCCAGCAGTTTAGGGGACAGGGTCTATGAGCAGTTCTTC | CASSLGDRVYEQFF
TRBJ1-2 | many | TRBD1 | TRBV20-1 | TGCAGTGCTGGGACAGGGGACTATGGCTACACCTTC | CSAGTGDYGYTF
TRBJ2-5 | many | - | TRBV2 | TGTGCCAGCAGGATGACTGAGGGAGAGACCCAGTACTTC | CASRMTEGETQYF
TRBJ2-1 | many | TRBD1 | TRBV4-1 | TGCGCCAGCAGCCAAGTCCCGACAGGGAGATACAATGAGCAGTTCTTC | CASSQVPTGRYNEQFF
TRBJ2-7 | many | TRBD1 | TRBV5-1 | TGCGCCAGCAGCTTCATGACCGGGACAGGGATCTCCTACGAGCAGTACTTC | CASSFMTGTGISYEQYF
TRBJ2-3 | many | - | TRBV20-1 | TGCAGTGCTAGAGATCAGTCGGGGGGCTATACGCAGTATTTT | CSARDQSGGYTQYF
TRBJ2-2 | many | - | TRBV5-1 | TGCGCCAGCAGCTCTGACCCGTCGGGAATCTTGGCCGGGGAGCTGTTTTTT | CASSSDPSGILAGELFF
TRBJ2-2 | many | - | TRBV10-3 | TGTGCCATCAGTAACCAGCCGAACACCGGGGAGCTGTTTTTT | CAISNQPNTGELFF
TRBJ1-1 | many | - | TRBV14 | TGTGCCAGCAGCCAAGATTCCGACAGGTTTGTTACTGAAGCTTTCTTT | CASSQDSDRFVTEAFF
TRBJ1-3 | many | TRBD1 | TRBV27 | TGTGCCAGCAGTCTGACAGGGGAGCGAGGAAACACCATATATTTT | CASSLTGERGNTIYF
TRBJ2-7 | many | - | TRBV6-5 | TGTGCCAGCAGTTACTCGGGACGCTACGAGCAGTACTTC | CASSYSGRYEQYF